The T cell receptor (beta chain) described here comes from a study of T cell repertoires in cytomegalovirus infection. Study results and caveats: Across the ex vivo response, the dominant clonotypes were HLA-C-restricted CMV-specific TCR beta clonotypes.

As for this clonotype: Its antigen is currently unknown.

Looked up from germline, CDR1 is DFQATT and CDR2 is SNEGSKA (reference sequence). The CDR3 spans 12 residues. Germline trimming cut 5 bases from V and 8 bases from J; bases unmatched to any gene: 6. TCRdb fed the reads into MiXCR, producing one record per CDR3 protein. Of tens of thousands of distinct CDR3 sequences listed, 24% are singletons. The chain has TRBV20-1 and TRBJ2-5; 9 nucleotides agree with TRBD2. The source was CD8+ T cells from cultured PBMCs, collected from culture after CMV antigen stimulation. This sequence originates from a human donor in good health (CMV status not recorded). Some clones in this sample may be carry-over from other donors' samples. CDR3 coding DNA: TGCAGTGCTCTGACTAGCGGCAGAACCCAGTACTTC. Encoded protein: CSALTSGRTQYF.